A selection of T cell receptor beta chains follows, all from one sample in a study of vaccination effects on CD4 cells after COVID-19. These receptors have no known antigen. This table comes from immunoSEQ multiplex PCR, and its TCRdb copy is limited to in-frame clones, with some not included. The sample lists tens of thousands of clones; 70% to 85% were seen once. The sample here was CD4+ T cells from PBMCs cultured without peptide, taken after COVID-19 vaccination. The receptors stem from a human donor who received a COVID-19 vaccine. The CDR3 runs from the conserved cysteine through the conserved F or W. D genes are given only for firm matches. Not every row has a clone size; where given, it reads once, few, many or a size class.

D gene	clone size	V gene	J gene	CDR3 protein	CDR3 DNA
-	-	TRBV11-2	TRBJ2-2	CASSLIAGANTGELFF	TGTGCCAGCAGCCTAATCGCTGGGGCTAACACCGGGGAGCTGTTTTTT
TRBD2	-	TRBV3-1/TRBV3-2	TRBJ2-5	CASRRPRAGGETQYF	TGTGCCAGCAGACGCCCTCGAGCGGGGGGGGAGACCCAGTACTTC
-	-	TRBV30	TRBJ2-3	CAWSTQGIGTDTQYF	TGTGCCTGGAGTACCCAGGGTATTGGGACAGATACGCAGTATTTT
-	-	TRBV4-1	TRBJ2-5	CASSQGYRETQYF	TGCGCCAGCAGCCAAGGATATAGGGAGACCCAGTACTTC
TRBD2	-	TRBV5-1	TRBJ2-1	CASSFPLAAQNNEQFF	TGCGCCAGCAGCTTCCCACTAGCGGCCCAGAACAATGAGCAGTTCTTC
-	-	TRBV5-1	TRBJ1-1	CASSHPSGDLKSIGLEWKNTEAFF	TGCGCCAGCAGCCACCCGTCAGGGGACCTAAAATCTATTGGCTTAGAGTGGAAGAACACTGAAGCTTTCTTT
TRBD2	-	TRBV3-1/TRBV3-2	TRBJ2-5	CASSGGSGTSGGAGETQYF	TGTGCCAGCAGCGGGGGGTCCGGGACTAGCGGGGGGGCCGGGGAGACCCAGTACTTC
TRBD2	-	TRBV3-1/TRBV3-2	TRBJ2-3	CASSQDLAGGMADTQYF	TGTGCCAGCAGCCAAGATTTAGCGGGGGGTATGGCAGATACGCAGTATTTT
-	-	TRBV30	TRBJ1-3	CAWSRERASSGNTIYF	TGTGCCTGGAGCCGAGAGAGGGCGTCCTCTGGAAACACCATATATTTT
-	-	TRBV10-3	TRBJ2-1	CAISPGPAGNEQFF	TGTGCCATCAGTCCGGGACCAGCCGGGAATGAGCAGTTCTTC
-	-	TRBV5-1	TRBJ1-4	CASSLDSGAEKLFF	TGCGCCAGCAGCTTGGACAGCGGGGCTGAAAAACTGTTTTTT
TRBD2	-	TRBV7-9	TRBJ2-1	CASSAFSGALYNEQFF	TGTGCCAGCAGCGCCTTTAGCGGGGCTCTTTACAATGAGCAGTTCTTC
TRBD1	-	TRBV12-5	TRBJ2-1	CASGRSGQGNEQFF	TGTGCTAGTGGTCGCTCGGGACAGGGGAATGAGCAGTTCTTC
TRBD1	-	TRBV27	TRBJ1-4	CATTGQGGEKLFF	TGTGCCACCACGGGACAGGGGGGAGAAAAACTGTTTTTT
-	-	TRBV12-5	TRBJ1-4	CASGRSLGLRSAGYEKLFF	TGTGCTAGTGGCCGCTCCTTAGGGTTAAGATCGGCAGGTTATGAAAAACTGTTTTTT
-	-	TRBV6-2/TRBV6-3	TRBJ2-1	CASSYSKYLGNEQFF	TGTGCCAGCAGTTACTCCAAATACCTAGGCAATGAGCAGTTCTTC
-	-	TRBV7-9	TRBJ1-2	CASSLGFRGPAHGYTF	TGTGCCAGCAGCTTAGGATTTAGGGGACCGGCCCATGGCTACACCTTC
-	-	TRBV5-1	TRBJ2-2	CASSLYFRGELFF	TGCGCCAGCAGCTTGTACTTCCGAGGGGAGCTGTTTTTT
-	-	TRBV6-4	TRBJ1-1	CASSTGRLNTEAFF	TGTGCCAGCAGCACGGGACGGCTGAACACTGAAGCTTTCTTT
TRBD1	-	TRBV24-1	TRBJ2-3	CATSASDRATDTQYF	TGTGCCACCAGTGCCTCGGACAGGGCCACAGATACGCAGTATTTT
-	-	TRBV10-3	TRBJ2-5	CAIRVAGSVPISIIQYF	TGTGCCATCCGTGTAGCAGGTTCAGTGCCTATCTCAATAATCCAGTACTTC
-	-	TRBV4-1	TRBJ2-3	CASSQVSPLDTQYF	TGCGCCAGCAGCCAAGTCTCCCCGCTAGATACGCAGTATTTT
TRBD2	-	TRBV11-2	TRBJ2-3	CASSSRDYTDTQYF	TGTGCCAGCAGCTCCCGGGACTACACAGATACGCAGTATTTT
TRBD2	-	TRBV9	TRBJ2-3	CASSPPAGGSPDTQYF	TGTGCCAGCAGCCCCCCGGCGGGGGGAAGTCCAGATACGCAGTATTTT
TRBD1	once	TRBV19	TRBJ2-3	CASSSTGVTDTQYF	TGTGCCAGTAGCTCGACAGGGGTCACAGATACGCAGTATTTT
TRBD1	-	TRBV2	TRBJ2-3	CASSPRTGGTDTQYF	TGTGCCAGCAGTCCAAGGACAGGGGGCACAGATACGCAGTATTTT
-	-	TRBV24-1	TRBJ1-2	CATSDLTGDGYTF	TGTGCCACCAGTGATTTGACGGGAGATGGCTACACCTTC
-	-	TRBV7-2	TRBJ1-2	CASSLGRADYGYTF	TGTGCCAGCAGCTTAGGCCGGGCCGACTATGGCTACACCTTC
TRBD1	-	TRBV6-6	TRBJ1-3	CASSRSTGTTGNTIYF	TGTGCCAGCAGTCGATCGACAGGGACAACTGGAAACACCATATATTTT
TRBD2	-	TRBV2	TRBJ2-5	CASSGVSGGYQETQYF	TGTGCCAGCAGCGGGGTGAGCGGGGGGTACCAAGAGACCCAGTACTTC
TRBD1	once	TRBV19	TRBJ2-3	CASRDPGQLRDTQYF	TGTGCCAGTAGAGACCCGGGACAGTTACGAGATACGCAGTATTTT
-	-	TRBV19	TRBJ2-5	CASRAQGGRETQYF	TGTGCCAGTAGGGCACAGGGCGGTCGAGAGACCCAGTACTTC
TRBD1	-	TRBV3-1/TRBV3-2	TRBJ2-1	CASSQPLTGISYNEQFF	TGTGCCAGCAGCCAACCCTTGACAGGGATATCCTACAATGAGCAGTTCTTC
TRBD1	-	TRBV7-3	TRBJ2-2	CASSVNRGPGELFF	TGTGCCAGCAGCGTAAACAGGGGCCCCGGGGAGCTGTTTTTT
-	-	TRBV19	TRBJ2-1	CASSIDRGNEQFF	TGTGCCAGTAGTATCGACCGGGGAAATGAGCAGTTCTTC
-	-	TRBV6-5	TRBJ1-2	CASRQGVYGYTF	TGTGCCAGCAGACAGGGAGTCTATGGCTACACCTTC
-	few	TRBV30	TRBJ1-6	CAWNDGPYNSPLHF	TGTGCCTGGAACGACGGACCCTATAATTCACCCCTCCACTTT
TRBD1	few	TRBV5-1	TRBJ1-4	CASSLAGTGEEKLFF	TGCGCCAGCAGCTTGGCCGGGACAGGGGAAGAAAAACTGTTTTTT
-	-	TRBV5-1	TRBJ1-3	CASSLTASGNTIYF	TGCGCCAGCAGCTTGACAGCTTCTGGAAACACCATATATTTT
TRBD2	-	TRBV19	TRBJ2-1	CASSPRPGTSGGSSYNEQFF	TGTGCCAGTAGTCCCCGCCCCGGGACTAGCGGGGGCAGCTCCTACAATGAGCAGTTCTTC
-	-	TRBV29-1	TRBJ1-1	CSVWAQKETEAFF	TGCAGCGTATGGGCCCAAAAGGAGACTGAAGCTTTCTTT
-	-	TRBV5-1	TRBJ2-3	CASSLGISGGQTDTQYF	TGCGCCAGCAGCTTGGGAATTTCGGGGGGCCAGACAGATACGCAGTATTTT
-	-	TRBV18	TRBJ2-4	CASSPGDIQYF	TGTGCCAGCTCGCCGGGAGACATTCAGTACTTC
-	-	TRBV6-5	TRBJ1-1	CASRPWGTENTEAFF	TGTGCCAGCAGACCTTGGGGGACGGAGAACACTGAAGCTTTCTTT
-	few	TRBV24-1	TRBJ1-3	CATSLGSGNTIYF	TGTGCCACCAGTCTTGGGTCTGGAAACACCATATATTTT
-	-	TRBV5-5	TRBJ1-1	CASSPTSQARMNTEAFF	TGTGCCAGCAGCCCGACGTCGCAGGCTAGAATGAACACTGAAGCTTTCTTT
-	-	TRBV19	TRBJ1-1	CASSIERVNTEAFF	TGTGCCAGTAGTATTGAACGAGTGAACACTGAAGCTTTCTTT
-	-	TRBV2	TRBJ2-3	CASKITSTDTQYF	TGTGCCAGCAAAATAACTAGCACAGATACGCAGTATTTT
TRBD1	once	TRBV9	TRBJ1-2	CASSAPGTGPHGYTF	TGTGCCAGCAGCGCTCCCGGGACAGGCCCCCATGGCTACACCTTC